This T cell receptor beta chain is from a study of cytomegalovirus exposure and HLA in healthy donors. Study background: The early release's HLA-typed donors yielded 78 million or so unique TCRs. Broader study findings: A few chains tied to CMV proved CMV antigen-specific in vitro. Another analysis was done later, and it associated 16,951 TCR beta sequences with HLA alleles at 0.05 false discovery rate.

Details on this clone: What it binds is unknown.

Germline CDR1 reads SQVTM; CDR2 reads ANQGSEA. Trimming took off 2 bases at V and 5 bases at J, with 18 bases between the two ends. The CDR3 length is 15 residues. It was with 60 Vbeta and 13 Jbeta primers that the PCR ran. Libraries were prepared by immunoSEQ multiplex PCR; TCRdb keeps only in-frame clonotypes and omits some of them. The table records 79,000 or so clones, 65% to 85% of them present only once. This receptor was taken from a middle-aged woman in good health and CMV-seropositive. This chain joins TRBV29-1 and TRBJ1-2; the D gene is possibly TRBD1 (5 bases). Sequenced: PBMCs. The CDR3 is CSVELGAGEGYGYTF. CDR3 nucleotide sequence: TGCAGCGTTGAACTTGGGGCGGGGGAAGGATATGGCTACACCTTC.